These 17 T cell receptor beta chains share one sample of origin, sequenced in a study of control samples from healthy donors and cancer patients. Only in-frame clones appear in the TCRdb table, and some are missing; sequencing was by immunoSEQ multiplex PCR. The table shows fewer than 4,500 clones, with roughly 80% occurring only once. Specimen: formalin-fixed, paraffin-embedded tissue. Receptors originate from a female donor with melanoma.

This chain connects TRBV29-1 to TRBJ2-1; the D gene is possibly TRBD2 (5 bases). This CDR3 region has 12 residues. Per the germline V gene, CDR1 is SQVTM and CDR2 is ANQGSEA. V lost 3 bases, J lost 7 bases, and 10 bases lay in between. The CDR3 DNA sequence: TGCAGCGTTGAGGGAGAGGGAAATGAGCAGTTCTTC. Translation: CSVEGEGNEQFF.

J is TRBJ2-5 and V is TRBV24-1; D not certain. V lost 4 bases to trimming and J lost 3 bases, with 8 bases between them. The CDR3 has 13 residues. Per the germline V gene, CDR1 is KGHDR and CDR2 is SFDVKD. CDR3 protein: CATSDPLKETQYF. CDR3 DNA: TGTGCCACCAGTGACCCCCTAAAAGAGACCCAGTACTTC.

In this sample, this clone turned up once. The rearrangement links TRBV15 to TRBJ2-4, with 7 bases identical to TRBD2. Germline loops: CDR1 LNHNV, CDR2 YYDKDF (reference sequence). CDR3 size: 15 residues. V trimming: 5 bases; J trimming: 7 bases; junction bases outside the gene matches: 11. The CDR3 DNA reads TGTGCCACCAGCCCGAGAAGGGAGGGGCTGAACATTCAGTACTTC. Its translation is CATSPRREGLNIQYF.

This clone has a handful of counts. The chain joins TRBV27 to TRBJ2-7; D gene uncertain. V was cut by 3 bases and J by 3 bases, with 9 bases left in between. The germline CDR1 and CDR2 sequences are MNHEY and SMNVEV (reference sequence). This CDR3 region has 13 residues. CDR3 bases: TGTGCCAGCAGTTTGTTGATGGGCTACGAGCAGTACTTC. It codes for CASSLLMGYEQYF.

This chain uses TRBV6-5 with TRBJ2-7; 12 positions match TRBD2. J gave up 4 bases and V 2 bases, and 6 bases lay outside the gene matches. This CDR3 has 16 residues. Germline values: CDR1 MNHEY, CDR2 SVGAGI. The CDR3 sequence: CASSYERLAGDYEQYF. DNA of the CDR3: TGTGCCAGCAGTTACGAGAGACTAGCGGGAGATTACGAGCAGTACTTC.

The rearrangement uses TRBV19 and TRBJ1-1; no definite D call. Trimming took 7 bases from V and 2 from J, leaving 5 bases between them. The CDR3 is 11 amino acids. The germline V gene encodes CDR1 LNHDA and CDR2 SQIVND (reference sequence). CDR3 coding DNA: TGTGCCAGTATGGTAAACACTGAAGCTTTCTTT. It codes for CASMVNTEAFF.

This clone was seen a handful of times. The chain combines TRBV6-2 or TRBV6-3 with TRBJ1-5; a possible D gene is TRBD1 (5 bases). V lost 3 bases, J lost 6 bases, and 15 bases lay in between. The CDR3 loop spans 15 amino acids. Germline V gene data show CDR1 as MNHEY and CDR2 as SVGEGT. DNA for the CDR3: TGTGCCAGCAGTTATAGGGGAAGGGCGGCTCAGCCCCAGCATTTT. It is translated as CASSYRGRAAQPQHF.

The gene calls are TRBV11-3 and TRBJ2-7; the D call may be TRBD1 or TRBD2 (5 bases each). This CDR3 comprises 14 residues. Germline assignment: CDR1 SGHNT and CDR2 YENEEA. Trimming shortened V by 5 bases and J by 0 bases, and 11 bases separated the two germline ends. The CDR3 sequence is CASSRDGLSYEQYF. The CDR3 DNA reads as TGTGCCAGCAGCCGGGACGGACTCTCCTACGAGCAGTACTTC. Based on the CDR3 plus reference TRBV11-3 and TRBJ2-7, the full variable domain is EAGVVQSPRYKIIEKKQPVAFWCNPISGHNTLYWYLQNLGQGPELLIRYENEEAVDDSQLPKDRFSAERLKGVDSTLKIQPAELGDSAVYLCASSRDGLSYEQYFGPGTRLTVT.

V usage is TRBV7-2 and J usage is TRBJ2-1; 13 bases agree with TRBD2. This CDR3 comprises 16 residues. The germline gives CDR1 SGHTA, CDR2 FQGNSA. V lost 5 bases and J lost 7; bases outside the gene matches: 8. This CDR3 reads CASSPNGLAGVNEQFF. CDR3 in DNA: TGTGCCAGCAGCCCGAACGGACTAGCGGGAGTAAATGAGCAGTTCTTC.

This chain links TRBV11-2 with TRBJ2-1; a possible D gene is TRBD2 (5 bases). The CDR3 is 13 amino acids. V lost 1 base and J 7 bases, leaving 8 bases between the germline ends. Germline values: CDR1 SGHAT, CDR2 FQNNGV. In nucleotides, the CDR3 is TGTGCCAGCAGCTTAGGACTAAGGAATGAGCAGTTCTTC. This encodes CASSLGLRNEQFF.

In DNA form, the CDR3 reads TGTGCCAGCAGTTTTTGGGGTCAGGGGCCAGAGACCCAGTACTTC. Protein product: CASSFWGQGPETQYF. This sequence joins TRBV28 and TRBJ2-5; possible D gene TRBD1, 6 bases. The germline V and J ends were trimmed by 3 bases and 4 bases, with 15 bases remaining between them. In germline, CDR1 is MDHEN, CDR2 SYDVKM. The CDR3 sequence is 15 residues long.

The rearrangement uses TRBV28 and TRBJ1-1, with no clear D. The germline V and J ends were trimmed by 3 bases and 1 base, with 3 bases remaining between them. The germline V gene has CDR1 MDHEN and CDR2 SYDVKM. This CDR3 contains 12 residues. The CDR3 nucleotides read TGTGCCAGCAGTTTTCAGAACACTGAAGCTTTCTTT. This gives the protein CASSFQNTEAFF.

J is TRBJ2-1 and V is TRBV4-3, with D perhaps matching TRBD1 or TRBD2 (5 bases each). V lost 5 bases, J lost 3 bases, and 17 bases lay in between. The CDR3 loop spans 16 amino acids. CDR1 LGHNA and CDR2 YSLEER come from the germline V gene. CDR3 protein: CASSYRLTGSYNEQFF. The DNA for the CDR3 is TGCGCCAGCAGCTACAGGCTAACTGGGAGCTACAATGAGCAGTTCTTC.

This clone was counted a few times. The CDR3 nucleotides are TGTGCCAGCAGTTTAGTTGCGTCGGGACAGTACTATGGCTACACCTTC. This sequence encodes CASSLVASGQYYGYTF. The rearrangement joins TRBV28 to TRBJ1-2; 7 bases align to TRBD1. With 2 bases clipped from V and 3 bases from J, the junction kept 9 bases outside the gene matches. The CDR3 covers 16 residues. Germline V lookup: CDR1 MDHEN, CDR2 SYDVKM.

In DNA, the CDR3 is TGCAGCGGACTAGCGGGAGACCCAAGCTCCTACAATGAGCAGTTCTTC. Protein: CSGLAGDPSSYNEQFF. The V and J genes are TRBV29-1 and TRBJ2-1; TRBD2 matches 12 bases. Unmatched junction bases numbered 7, after V lost 7 bases and J lost 0 bases. Germline assignment: CDR1 SQVTM and CDR2 ANQGSEA. The CDR3 has 16 residues.

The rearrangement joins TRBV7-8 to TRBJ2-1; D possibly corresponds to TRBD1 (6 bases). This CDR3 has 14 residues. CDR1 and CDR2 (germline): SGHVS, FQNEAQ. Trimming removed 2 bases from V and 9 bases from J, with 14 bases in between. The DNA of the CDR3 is TGTGCCAGCAGCTTAATTACTAGAGGGGGTGAGCAGTTCTTC. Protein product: CASSLITRGGEQFF.

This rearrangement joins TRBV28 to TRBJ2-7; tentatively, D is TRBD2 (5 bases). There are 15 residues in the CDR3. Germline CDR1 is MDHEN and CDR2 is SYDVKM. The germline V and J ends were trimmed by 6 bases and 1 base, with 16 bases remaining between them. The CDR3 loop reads CASSQPAGRSYEQYF. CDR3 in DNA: TGTGCCAGCAGCCAACCGGCGGGTCGATCCTACGAGCAGTACTTC. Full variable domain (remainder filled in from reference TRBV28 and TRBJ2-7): DVKVTQSSRYLVKRTGEKVFLECVQDMDHENMFWYRQDPGLGLRLIYFSYDVKMKEKGDIPEGYSVSREKKERFSLILESASTNQTSMYLCASSQPAGRSYEQYFGPGTRLTVT.